Following are 9 T cell receptor beta chains from one sample sequenced in a study of T cell changes during pregnancy in multiple sclerosis. The table came from immunoSEQ multiplex PCR; TCRdb's copy has only in-frame clones and leaves some out. This table has 50,000 to 70,000 clones, 93% appearing once. The source was peripheral blood, collected after pregnancy. The source of these receptors is a female donor with multiple sclerosis, enrolled in a pregnancy study.

The J gene is TRBJ2-1, the V gene TRBV6-4; the match to TRBD2 covers 12 bases. CDR1 MRHNA and CDR2 SNTAGT come from the germline V gene. V was pared by 2 bases and J by 4 bases, with 0 bases of the junction left unmatched. This CDR3 is built from 15 residues. CDR3 sequence: CASSDGTSGYNEQFF. CDR3 nucleotides: TGTGCCAGCAGTGACGGGACTAGCGGGTACAATGAGCAGTTCTTC.

The CDR3 spells CASTRQGGARDRGYTF. In DNA, the CDR3 is TGTGCCAGCACCAGGCAAGGGGGGGCGCGGGATCGTGGCTACACCTTC. This chain joins TRBV27 and TRBJ1-2, with a possible D match to TRBD1 (6 bases). This CDR3 spans 16 amino acids. The V gene lost 7 bases and the J gene lost 7 bases, with 25 bases spanning the gap. Looked up from germline, CDR1 is MNHEY and CDR2 is SMNVEV (reference sequence).

The chain carries TRBV9 and TRBJ2-5; 7 bases are a match to TRBD1. The CDR3 contains 15 residues. V lost 2 bases, J lost 3 bases, and 7 bases stayed unmatched. CDR1 is SGDLS and CDR2 is YYNGEE in the germline V gene. The CDR3 here is CASSVRGQPKETQYF. The CDR3 coding sequence is TGTGCCAGCAGCGTGAGGGGACAGCCGAAAGAGACCCAGTACTTC.

This chain uses TRBV5-3 with TRBJ1-4; 8 bases fit TRBD1. TRBV5-3 is designated an ORF whose function remains uncertain. The CDR3 runs 17 residues. Trimming cost V 5 bases and J 7 bases; bases outside gene matches: 16. CDR3 protein: CARRPDRGRVCGEKLFF. CDR3 DNA: TGTGCCAGAAGACCTGACAGGGGAAGAGTGTGTGGTGAAAAACTGTTTTTT.

The CDR3: CASSPHSNQPQHF. CDR3 nucleotide sequence: TGTGCCAGCAGTCCACATAGCAATCAGCCCCAGCATTTT. J is TRBJ1-5 and V is TRBV7-6; D ambiguous. The CDR3 runs to 13 residues. V shed 6 bases and J shed 0 bases, with 6 bases lying between them. CDR1 and CDR2 from the germline V gene are SGHVS and FNYEAQ.

This rearrangement joins TRBV7-6 to TRBJ2-2; 10 bases align to TRBD2. There are 18 residues in the CDR3. CDR1 and CDR2 from the germline V gene are SGHVS and FNYEAQ. Trimming removed 1 base from V and 3 bases from J; junction bases left unmatched: 8. CDR3 nucleotides: TGTGCCAGCAGCTTAGTTCTAGCGGGAGTATTGGACACCGGGGAGCTGTTTTTT. It specifies CASSLVLAGVLDTGELFF.

The V gene is TRBV27, the J gene TRBJ2-5; 7 bases line up with TRBD2. J gave up 4 bases and V 5 bases, and 10 bases lay outside the gene matches. This CDR3 is built from 15 residues. CDR1 MNHEY and CDR2 SMNVEV come from the germline V gene (reference sequence). Here the CDR3 DNA reads TGTGCCAGCAGTCCTCCTCGGACTAGGGGAGAGACCCAGTACTTC. Encoded protein: CASSPPRTRGETQYF.

V and J are TRBV15 and TRBJ1-5; TRBD1 might be the D (6 bases). Trimming took off 3 bases at V and 1 base at J, with 13 bases between the two ends. The CDR3 extends over 16 amino acids. Per germline, CDR1 LNHNV and CDR2 YYDKDF (reference sequence). CDR3 DNA: TGTGCCACCAGCAGCGGGCTACAGGGCAGCAATCAGCCCCAGCATTTT. Translated: CATSSGLQGSNQPQHF.

This clone was seen a few times. The chain links TRBV19 to TRBJ2-1; D possibly corresponds to TRBD2 (5 bases). The V and J ends lost 1 base and 7 bases respectively, with 14 bases between them. The CDR3 covers 15 residues. Germline values: CDR1 LNHDA, CDR2 SQIVND (reference sequence). The CDR3 sequence is CASSIGGWGANEQFF. In DNA form, the CDR3 reads TGTGCCAGTAGTATAGGAGGGTGGGGAGCTAATGAGCAGTTCTTC.